Sequencing of this T cell receptor beta chain was carried out in a study of CD8 T cells in ankylosing spondylitis (TCRdb year 2017). With regard to the full study: T cell receptor beta repertoires were profiled in healthy donors and ankylosing spondylitis patients so that disease-linked TCR variants could be found. Peripheral blood samples were taken, and synovial fluid was additionally collected from ankylosing spondylitis patients. The full study cohort was made up of about 24 ankylosing spondylitis patients and 108 healthy donors.

This clonotype was observed a handful of times. The antigen it binds to is not known. One base away there is no much larger clone; base qualities are not given. Here V drops 5 bases and J drops 2 bases, and the junction holds 16 bases not matched to any gene. The CDR3 starts with the cysteine, ends with the phenylalanine, and has 19 residues. Solely the CDR3 DNA is kept, with 57 bases framed from the first base. CDR1 SGHAT and CDR2 FQDESV are derived from the germline V gene (reference sequence). TCRdb shows the sequencer as Illumina HiSeq 2500. TCR beta libraries were prepared by quantitative 5'-RACE with molecular barcodes. Under the source paper's analysis protocol: To identify disease-linked TCR variants, a new computational method was used, one built on a probabilistic model of VDJ rearrangement. TCRdb reprocessed the public reads (quality trimming at Q25 with fastp, clone calling with MiXCR) and kept in-frame beta chains. Every distinct CDR3 protein forms one entry, paired with its most common genes and DNA. V and J calls and clone size were set by TCRdb, not the authors. This sample holds around 300,000 distinct CDR3 sequences; around 21% were observed only once. The ten largest clonotypes hold 3.5% of the sample.

What the study reported, not specific to this receptor: A TCR beta motif made up of under ten highly homologous amino acid variants appeared to be characteristic of blood from ankylosing spondylitis patients. Some motif variants were previously reported in synovial fluid and blood of reactive arthritis patients, suggesting common disease-initiation mechanisms. Significant enrichment of the disease-linked clones was reported in matched synovial fluid samples from ankylosing spondylitis patients. The disease-linked clones had a CD8+ phenotype and were found at relatively low frequencies in peripheral blood.

Sample: blood, either unsorted or a sorted T cell fraction (not recorded which). The receptor chain draws on TRBV11-1 and TRBJ2-1; 9 middle bases align to TRBD1. The TCR was taken from a female donor with ankylosing spondylitis or in good health (not recorded which). The CDR3 region: CASSHASGQGPLTYNEQFF. The DNA is TGTGCCAGCAGCCATGCCTCGGGACAGGGCCCTTTAACCTACAATGAGCAGTTCTTC. Here the CDR3 is joined to the reference TRBV11-1 and TRBJ2-1 genes, and the full variable domain is: EAEVAQSPRYKITEKSQAVAFWCDPISGHATLYWYRQILGQGPELLVQFQDESVVDDSQLPKDRFSAERLKGVDSTLKIQPAELGDSAMYLCASSHASGQGPLTYNEQFFGPGTRLTVL.